This T cell receptor beta chain appears in the sequencing data of a study of cytomegalovirus exposure and HLA in healthy donors. Study-level results: More clonal expansion characterized HLA-associated TCR beta chains than equally common others in a later analysis. Per a prior analysis, the majority of TCR beta V segments were productive roughly 87% or roughly 30% of the time. Some V segments could not be told apart, so they were left out, TRBV6-2 and TRBV6-3 among them.

The CDR3 is 14 amino acids. Trimming cost V 0 bases and J 5 bases, with 11 bases left between them. Germline loops: CDR1 SGHRS, CDR2 YFSETQ. This clone appeared a few times. Its antigen is unknown. PCR used 60 Vbeta primers and 13 Jbeta primers. The table came from immunoSEQ multiplex PCR; TCRdb's copy has only in-frame clones and leaves some out. The table includes about 200,000 clones, more than 75% detected once. This receptor was taken from a male donor in good health and CMV-seronegative. The V call is TRBV5-1, the J call TRBJ1-1, with D maybe TRBD1 (6 bases). Sequences were obtained from PBMCs. The CDR3: CASSLGLTGTEAFF. CDR3 nucleotide sequence: TGCGCCAGCAGCTTGGGACTAACAGGGACTGAAGCTTTCTTT.